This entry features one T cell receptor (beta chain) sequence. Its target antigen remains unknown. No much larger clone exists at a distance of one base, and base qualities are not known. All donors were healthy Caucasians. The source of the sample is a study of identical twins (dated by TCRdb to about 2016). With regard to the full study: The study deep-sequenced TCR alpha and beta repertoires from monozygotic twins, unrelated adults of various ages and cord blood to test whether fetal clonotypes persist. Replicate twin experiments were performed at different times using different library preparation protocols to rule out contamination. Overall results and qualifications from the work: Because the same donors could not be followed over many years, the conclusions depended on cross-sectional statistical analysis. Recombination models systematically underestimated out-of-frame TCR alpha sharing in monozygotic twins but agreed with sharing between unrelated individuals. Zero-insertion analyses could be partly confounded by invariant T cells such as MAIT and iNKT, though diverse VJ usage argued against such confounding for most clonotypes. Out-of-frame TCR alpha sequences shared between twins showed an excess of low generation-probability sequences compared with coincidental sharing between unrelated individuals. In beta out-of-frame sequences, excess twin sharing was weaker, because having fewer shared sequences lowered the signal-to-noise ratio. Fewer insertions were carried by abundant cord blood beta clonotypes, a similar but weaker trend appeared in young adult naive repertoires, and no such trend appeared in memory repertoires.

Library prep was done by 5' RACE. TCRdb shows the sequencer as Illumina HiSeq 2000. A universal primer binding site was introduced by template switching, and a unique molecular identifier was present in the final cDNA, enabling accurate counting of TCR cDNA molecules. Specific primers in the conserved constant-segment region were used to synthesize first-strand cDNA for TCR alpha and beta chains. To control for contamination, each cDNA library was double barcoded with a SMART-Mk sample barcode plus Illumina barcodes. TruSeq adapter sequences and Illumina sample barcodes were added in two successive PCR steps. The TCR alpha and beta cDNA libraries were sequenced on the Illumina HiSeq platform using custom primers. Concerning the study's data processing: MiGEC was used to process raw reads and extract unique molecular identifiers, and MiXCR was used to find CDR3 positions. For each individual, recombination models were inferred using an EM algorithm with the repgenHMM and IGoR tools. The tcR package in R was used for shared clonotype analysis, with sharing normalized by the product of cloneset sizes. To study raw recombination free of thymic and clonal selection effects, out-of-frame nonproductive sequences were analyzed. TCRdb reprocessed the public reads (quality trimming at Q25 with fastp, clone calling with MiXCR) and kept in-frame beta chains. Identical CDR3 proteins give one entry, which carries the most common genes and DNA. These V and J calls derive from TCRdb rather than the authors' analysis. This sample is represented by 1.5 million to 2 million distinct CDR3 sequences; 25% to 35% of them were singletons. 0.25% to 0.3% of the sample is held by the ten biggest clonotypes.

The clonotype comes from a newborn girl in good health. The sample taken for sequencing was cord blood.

CDR3 reads: CASSFQTGEETQYF. At the DNA level, the sequence is TGTGCCAGCAGCTTTCAAACAGGGGAAGAGACCCAGTACTTC. Recombination joined TRBV7-2 with TRBJ2-5; 7 junctional bases match TRBD1. The CDR3 has 14 amino acids, counting the end cysteine and phenylalanine. Solely the CDR3 DNA is kept, with 42 bases framed from the first base. The germline V and J ends show losses of 3 bases and 3 bases respectively, and no gene match explains 4 bases of the junction. Looking up the germline V gene yields CDR1 SGHTA and CDR2 FQGNSA.